This entry lists 32 T cell receptor beta chains sequenced from one sample in a study of shared clonotypes between healthy human individuals. Assay used: immunoSEQ multiplex PCR; TCRdb lists only in-frame clones, some missing. The profile shows some 700,000 clones, 80% to 95% of them singletons. The sequencing sample was made of memory CD8+ T cells from PBMCs. The subset denotes: CD45RO+ cells pooled with CCR7-negative TemRA cells. These receptors were collected from a man aged 18 to 35 in good health. Some clones in this sample may be carry-over from other donors' samples.

This rearrangement joins TRBV9 to TRBJ2-3, with 13 bases identical to TRBD2. Germline loops: CDR1 SGDLS, CDR2 YYNGEE. CDR3 length: 16 residues. After removal of 3 bases from V and 4 bases from J, the junction contained 5 bases not matched to a gene. The CDR3 sequence: CASSGTLAGGPDTQYF. The DNA of the CDR3 is TGTGCCAGCAGCGGAACACTAGCGGGAGGGCCAGATACGCAGTATTTT.

The chain recombines TRBV29-1 with TRBJ2-7, with TRBD1 matching 7 bases. The V gene's germline CDR1 is SQVTM and CDR2 ANQGSEA. The V gene end was trimmed by 2 bases and the J gene end by 0 bases; junction bases not matched to a gene: 4. The CDR3 loop spans 14 amino acids. CDR3 protein: CSVETGAISYEQYF. The CDR3 nucleotides read TGCAGCGTTGAAACAGGGGCTATCTCCTACGAGCAGTACTTC.

The rearrangement joins TRBV30 to TRBJ2-4; tentatively, D is TRBD1 or TRBD2 (5 bases each). The CDR3 spans 18 residues. Looked up from germline, CDR1 is GTSNPN and CDR2 is SVGIG (reference sequence). Between the trimmed V and J ends, which lost 2 bases and 3 bases, there was a span of 23 bases. CDR3 nucleotide sequence: TGTGCCTGGAGTCGACCCTCCTATACGGGGCGGCTCAAAAACATTCAGTACTTC. Encoded protein: CAWSRPSYTGRLKNIQYF. The complete variable domain, with remaining parts taken from reference TRBV30 and TRBJ2-4, reads SQTIHQWPATLVQPVGSPLSLECTVEGTSNPNLYWYRQAAGRGLQLLFYSVGIGQISSEVPQNLSASRPQDRQFILSSKKLLLSDSGFYLCAWSRPSYTGRLKNIQYFGAGTRLSVL.

In this sample, this clone turned up once. The rearrangement joins TRBV6-5 to TRBJ2-7; D is unclear. There are 12 residues in the CDR3. The germline CDR1 and CDR2 sequences are MNHEY and SVGAGI. V lost 4 bases to trimming and J lost 6 bases, with 10 bases between them. As DNA, the CDR3 is TGTGCCAGCAGTTCTTGGGTCGGCGAGCAGTACTTC. Protein: CASSSWVGEQYF.

The rearrangement links TRBV13 to TRBJ2-1; weak D call: TRBD2 (5 bases). CDR1 PRHDT and CDR2 FYEKMQ come from the germline V gene (reference sequence). This CDR3 comprises 15 residues. V gave up 2 bases and J gave up 3 bases, with 11 bases separating them. In DNA, the CDR3 is TGTGCCAGCAGCTTACCAGGAGAGGGCTACAATGAGCAGTTCTTC. Translation gives CASSLPGEGYNEQFF.

This chain uses TRBV7-6 with TRBJ2-7; 9 bases match TRBD1. CDR1 is SGHVS, CDR2 FNYEAQ, per germline. CDR3 length equals 14 residues. V was pared by 5 bases and J by 3 bases, with 5 bases of the junction left unmatched. CDR3 loop: CASSPGQGYYEQYF. For the CDR3, the DNA is TGTGCCAGCAGCCCGGGACAGGGTTACTACGAGCAGTACTTC.

The V gene is TRBV7-9, the J gene TRBJ2-7; no clear D gene. Germline-derived CDR1 and CDR2 are SEHNR and FQNEAQ (reference sequence). Trimming stripped 1 base from V and 13 bases from J, with 17 bases between. The CDR3 runs to 13 residues. CDR3 nucleotide sequence: TGTGCCAGCAGCTTAGGTCGCGGACCGGAAAAATACTTC. This encodes CASSLGRGPEKYF.

This chain joins TRBV28 and TRBJ2-7, with 7 positions matching TRBD1. The germline V gene has CDR1 MDHEN and CDR2 SYDVKM. The CDR3 covers 15 residues. V lost 11 bases to trimming and J lost 0 bases; unmatched junction nucleotides: 13. The CDR3 DNA is TGTGCCGGATATACAGGGGCCTTAAGCTCCTACGAGCAGTACTTC. This encodes CAGYTGALSSYEQYF.

V and J are TRBV28 and TRBJ2-1; D remains unclear. This CDR3 spans 12 amino acids. The germline CDR1 and CDR2 sequences are MDHEN and SYDVKM. The V end lost 0 bases, the J end lost 10 bases, and 7 bases lay between the germline ends. The CDR3 nucleotides read TGTGCCAGCAGTTTATGGGTGGGCGAGCAGTTCTTC. As protein: CASSLWVGEQFF.

J is TRBJ1-2 and V is TRBV9; 7 bases match TRBD1. The germline V gene encodes CDR1 SGDLS and CDR2 YYNGEE. Germline trimming cut 2 bases from V and 7 bases from J; bases unmatched to any gene: 23. The CDR3 runs to 19 residues. As DNA, the CDR3 is TGTGCCAGCAGCGTTAACCGGGACAGTACCTACCACCAGTTTGTTGGCTACACCTTC. Amino acids: CASSVNRDSTYHQFVGYTF.

This clone is labeled as medium-sized. The V and J genes are TRBV28 and TRBJ1-1; the match to TRBD1 covers 9 bases. V was pared by 6 bases and J by 6 bases, with 11 bases of the junction left unmatched. The CDR3 length is 15 residues. In germline, CDR1 is MDHEN, CDR2 SYDVKM. This CDR3 is CASRITGGHWAEAFF. CDR3 nucleotide sequence: TGTGCCAGCAGAATAACAGGGGGCCATTGGGCTGAAGCTTTCTTT.

The chain links TRBV4-3 to TRBJ2-3, with TRBD1 matching over 7 bases. V lost 2 bases to trimming and J lost 5 bases; unmatched junction nucleotides: 7. The CDR3 length is 15 residues. Per the germline V gene, CDR1 is LGHNA and CDR2 is YSLEER. CDR3 DNA: TGCGCCAGCAGCCAAAAGGGGGCGGGTGGAGATACGCAGTATTTT. Amino acid sequence: CASSQKGAGGDTQYF.

The chain employs TRBV5-5 and TRBJ2-7; 11 nucleotides match TRBD2. This CDR3 has 14 residues. V lost 6 bases and J lost 5; bases outside the gene matches: 7. Germline assignment: CDR1 SGHKS and CDR2 YYEKEE (reference sequence). CDR3 residues: CASILSGREHEQYF. The CDR3 bases are TGTGCCAGCATCCTTAGCGGGAGGGAACACGAGCAGTACTTC.

J is TRBJ2-7 and V is TRBV27; no firm D call. This CDR3 region has 16 residues. From germline, CDR1 is MNHEY and CDR2 SMNVEV (reference sequence). The germline V and J ends were trimmed by 0 bases and 0 bases, with 12 bases remaining between them. The CDR3 DNA reads TGTGCCAGCAGTTTATCGTCGAGCGCTATCTCCTACGAGCAGTACTTC. Its translation is CASSLSSSAISYEQYF.

The chain combines TRBV19 with TRBJ1-1; D not certain. The V and J ends lost 1 base and 3 bases respectively, with 3 bases between them. Germline V CDR1 and CDR2: LNHDA, SQIVND (reference sequence). The CDR3 is made up of 12 amino acids. CDR3 protein: CASSIAYTEAFF. CDR3 nucleotides: TGTGCCAGTAGTATAGCGTACACTGAAGCTTTCTTT.

This clone was recorded many times. This chain joins TRBV19 and TRBJ1-5; D not certain. The CDR3 sequence is 15 residues long. Trimming took off 2 bases at V and 2 bases at J, with 10 bases between the two ends. Germline assignment: CDR1 LNHDA and CDR2 SQIVND (reference sequence). The CDR3 DNA reads as TGTGCCAGTAGTATACAGGCTGTTGGCAATCAGCCCCAGCATTTT. This translates into CASSIQAVGNQPQHF.

V gene TRBV29-1 combines with J gene TRBJ2-1; 7 bases match TRBD2. Germline CDR1 SQVTM, CDR2 ANQGSEA. The length of the CDR3 is 13 residues. After removal of 4 bases from V and 2 bases from J, the junction contained 2 bases not matched to a gene. DNA of the CDR3: TGCAGCGTTGCTAGCGGACCCTACAATGAGCAGTTCTTC. Translating gives CSVASGPYNEQFF.

The chain carries TRBV7-9 and TRBJ1-2, with D possibly matching TRBD1 (5 bases). The CDR3 loop spans 13 amino acids. Looked up from germline, CDR1 is SEHNR and CDR2 is FQNEAQ (reference sequence). V lost 4 bases, J lost 6 bases, and 12 bases lay in between. The CDR3 protein is CASSSALGDGYTF. Here the CDR3 DNA reads TGTGCCAGCAGCTCCGCTCTGGGGGATGGCTACACCTTC.

The genes are TRBV7-2 and TRBJ1-1; 7 bases agree with TRBD1. CDR1 and CDR2 from the germline V gene are SGHTA and FQGNSA. V shed 5 bases, J shed 3 bases, and the junction held 6 bases outside the gene matches. This CDR3 is built from 14 residues. The CDR3 DNA follows: TGTGCCAGCAGCCCACGGACAGGCGACACTGAAGCTTTCTTT. This sequence encodes CASSPRTGDTEAFF.

The chain links TRBV28 to TRBJ1-1; 10 bases fit TRBD1. V shed 4 bases and J 3 bases; nucleotides not matched to a gene: 8. The CDR3 is 16 amino acids. The germline V gene encodes CDR1 MDHEN and CDR2 SYDVKM. In DNA, the CDR3 is TGTGCCAGCAGTTGGACAGGGGGGACGTTAGACACTGAAGCTTTCTTT. Residues: CASSWTGGTLDTEAFF.

This chain links TRBV6-6 with TRBJ1-1; 8 bases fit TRBD1. The ends lost 2 bases at V and 4 bases at J; junction bases unmatched: 6. This CDR3 is 15 amino acids long. Germline CDR1 MNHNY, CDR2 SVGAGI (reference sequence). The CDR3 spells CASSYNGRGPTEAFF. The CDR3 DNA is TGTGCCAGCAGTTACAATGGCAGGGGGCCCACTGAAGCTTTCTTT.

The chain uses TRBV7-3 and TRBJ2-7, with D perhaps matching TRBD2 (5 bases). V lost 5 bases to trimming and J lost 2 bases, with 19 bases between them. CDR3 length: 16 amino acids. Germline V gene sequence: CDR1 SGHTA, CDR2 FQGTGA. As DNA, the CDR3 is TGTGCCAGCAGCCGGAGTCCGTCCGGGAACGCCTACGAGCAGTACTTC. This gives the protein CASSRSPSGNAYEQYF.

The chain combines TRBV27 with TRBJ2-1, with 8 bases lining up with TRBD1. Germline assignment: CDR1 MNHEY and CDR2 SMNVEV (reference sequence). This CDR3 is 14 amino acids long. The trim removed 1 base at V and 6 bases at J, leaving 2 bases unmatched. The CDR3 coding sequence is TGTGCCAGCAGTTTATTGGACAGGGCCAATGAGCAGTTCTTC. Its protein product is CASSLLDRANEQFF.

The chain has TRBV4-1 and TRBJ2-7; 7 bases map to TRBD1. Germline lookup yields CDR1 MGHRA and CDR2 YSYEKL. The junction had 7 bases not matched to a gene; V was cut back by 1 base and J by 4 bases. This CDR3 comprises 15 residues. The chain's CDR3 is CASSQATGITYEQYF. DNA for the CDR3: TGCGCCAGCAGCCAAGCGACAGGGATCACGTACGAGCAGTACTTC.

The chain carries TRBV5-1 and TRBJ2-7; tentative D call: TRBD1 (6 bases). The length of the CDR3 is 15 residues. With 3 bases removed from V and 1 base from J, the gap between germline ends came to 14 bases. Looked up from germline, CDR1 is SGHRS and CDR2 is YFSETQ. For the CDR3, the DNA is TGCGCCAGCAGCTCCGGACAGTTCCAATCCTACGAGCAGTACTTC. This encodes CASSSGQFQSYEQYF.

This sequence joins TRBV7-3 and TRBJ2-1; either TRBD1 or TRBD2 may fit D (5 bases each). V lost 3 bases and J 8 bases, leaving 8 bases between the germline ends. Germline CDR1 and CDR2: SGHTA and FQGTGA. The CDR3 length is 12 residues. The chain's CDR3 is CASSLGVDEQFF. The CDR3 bases are TGTGCCAGCAGCTTGGGGGTTGATGAGCAGTTCTTC. The full variable domain, in which reference TRBV7-3 and TRBJ2-1 provide the parts outside the CDR3, is GAGVSQTPSNKVTEKGKYVELRCDPISGHTALYWYRQSLGQGPEFLIYFQGTGAADDSGLPNDRFFAVRPEGSVSTLKIQRTERGDSAVYLCASSLGVDEQFFGPGTRLTVL.

The J gene is TRBJ2-7, the V gene TRBV5-4, with 9 bases aligning to TRBD2. V lost 4 bases and J lost 3; bases outside the gene matches: 5. Germline CDR1 and CDR2: SGHNT and YYREEE (reference sequence). The CDR3 is made up of 14 amino acids. CDR3 loop: CASSPTAGGYEQYF. The DNA for the CDR3 is TGTGCCAGCAGCCCCACAGCGGGGGGCTACGAGCAGTACTTC. The whole variable domain, remainder taken from reference TRBV5-4 and TRBJ2-7, is ETGVTQSPTHLIKTRGQQVTLRCSSQSGHNTVSWYQQALGQGPQFIFQYYREEENGRGNFPPRFSGLQFPNYSSELNVNALELDDSALYLCASSPTAGGYEQYFGPGTRLTVT.

The V and J genes are TRBV4-3 and TRBJ1-2; the D gene is possibly TRBD1 (5 bases). Per germline, CDR1 LGHNA and CDR2 YSLEER. V dropped 1 base and J dropped 4 bases, with 13 bases sitting between them. The CDR3 spans 15 residues. For the CDR3, the DNA is TGCGCCAGCAGCCAAGTTTTGGGGGTGGCCTATGGCTACACCTTC. It specifies CASSQVLGVAYGYTF.

This chain connects TRBV9 to TRBJ2-2; 7 bases are shared with TRBD1. The CDR3 loop spans 16 amino acids. Losses at the gene ends were 0 bases for V and 4 bases for J; bases not matched to a gene: 6. Germline V gene lookup returns CDR1 SGDLS and CDR2 YYNGEE. The CDR3 DNA reads as TGTGCCAGCAGCGTAGATCGGGACAGTTTCACCGGGGAGCTGTTTTTT. This translates into CASSVDRDSFTGELFF. The entire variable domain, with the rest obtained from reference TRBV9 and TRBJ2-2, is as follows: DSGVTQTPKHLITATGQRVTLRCSPRSGDLSVYWYQQSLDQGLQFLIQYYNGEERAKGNILERFSAQQFPDLHSELNLSSLELGDSALYFCASSVDRDSFTGELFFGEGSRLTVL.

The chain has TRBV6-6 and TRBJ1-2, with D unresolved. The germline CDR1 and CDR2 sequences are MNHNY and SVGAGI (reference sequence). There are 12 residues in the CDR3. V dropped 10 bases and J dropped 2 bases, with 11 bases sitting between them. CDR3 region: CATPGPNYGYTF. Here the CDR3 DNA reads TGTGCCACCCCGGGCCCGAACTATGGCTACACCTTC.

The rearrangement links TRBV5-1 to TRBJ2-7; tentative D call: TRBD2 (5 bases). V shed 5 bases and J shed 1 base, with 10 bases lying between them. The CDR3 spans 13 residues. Germline V gene data show CDR1 as SGHRS and CDR2 as YFSETQ. This CDR3 is CASSSEVSYEQYF. CDR3 in DNA: TGCGCCAGCAGTTCGGAGGTTTCCTACGAGCAGTACTTC.

CDR3 nucleotide sequence: TGCGCCAGGACTCACCGAAGCTCCTACGAGCAGTACTTC. Translating it yields CARTHRSSYEQYF. The rearrangement joins TRBV10-1 to TRBJ2-7; the D is unclear. V was pared by 9 bases and J by 0 bases, with 12 bases between. CDR3 length: 13 residues. Looked up from germline, CDR1 is WNHNN and CDR2 is SYGVQD (reference sequence).